The 21 T cell receptor beta chains listed next were all sequenced from one sample in a study of cytomegalovirus exposure and HLA in healthy donors. It was with 60 Vbeta and 13 Jbeta primers that the PCR ran. The data were produced by immunoSEQ multiplex PCR, yet TCRdb's version contains in-frame clones alone and is incomplete. The sample lists around 150,000 clones, around three quarters occurring once. The sequencing input was PBMCs. The receptors derive from a man in his forties or fifties in good health and CMV-seronegative.

The rearrangement uses TRBV9 and TRBJ1-2; tentatively, D is TRBD1 (6 bases). The CDR3 consists of 16 residues. V lost 0 bases to trimming and J lost 4 bases, with 16 bases between them. Germline CDR1 SGDLS, CDR2 YYNGEE. CDR3 nucleotides: TGTGCCAGCAGCGTAGGAGGTACAGGGCGCGTCTATGGCTACACCTTC. This codes for CASSVGGTGRVYGYTF.

This clone was found a few times. This chain joins TRBV12-5 and TRBJ2-2; no reliable D call. Trimming took 6 bases from V and 6 from J, leaving 5 bases between them. This CDR3 spans 11 amino acids. Germline V lookup: CDR1 LGHNT, CDR2 FRNRAP. The CDR3 reads CASGPAGELFF. CDR3 sequence (DNA): TGTGCTAGTGGACCGGCCGGGGAGCTGTTTTTT.

The rearrangement uses TRBV27 and TRBJ1-2, with TRBD1 identical over 12 bases. CDR1 is MNHEY, CDR2 SMNVEV, per germline (reference sequence). J was trimmed by 7 bases and V by 6 bases; bases with no gene match: 15. The length of the CDR3 is 17 residues. CDR3 sequence reads: CASSTIYNPGQGAGYTF. CDR3 sequence (DNA): TGTGCCAGCAGCACTATTTATAACCCGGGACAGGGGGCTGGCTACACCTTC.

V usage is TRBV6-5 and J usage is TRBJ1-2, with 9 bases fitting TRBD1. Germline V gene lookup returns CDR1 MNHEY and CDR2 SVGAGI. Trimming took 0 bases from V and 8 from J; bases not matched to a gene: 7. The CDR3 consists of 15 residues. CDR3 coding DNA: TGTGCCAGCAGTTACTCGGGGACAGGGCGAAGCGGCTACACCTTC. Translated, it gives CASSYSGTGRSGYTF.

The chain recombines TRBV30 with TRBJ1-5; TRBD1 is a possible D gene (6 bases). Germline V gene lookup returns CDR1 GTSNPN and CDR2 SVGIG (reference sequence). Trimming pared 2 bases from V and 1 base from J, leaving 12 bases between. The CDR3 sequence is 15 residues long. CDR3 coding DNA: TGTGCCTGGAGTTCGTCCAGGGGCAGCAATCAGCCCCAGCATTTT. This codes for CAWSSSRGSNQPQHF.

This clone was counted only a few times. V gene TRBV7-2 combines with J gene TRBJ1-4; a weak D match, TRBD1 (5 bases). Trimming removed 1 base at V and 7 bases at J, with 7 bases between. The CDR3 length is 13 residues. Germline V gene sequence: CDR1 SGHTA, CDR2 FQGNSA. The CDR3: CASSLDRIEKLFF. CDR3 bases: TGTGCCAGCAGCTTAGACAGGATTGAAAAACTGTTTTTT.

The chain is built from TRBV7-2 and TRBJ2-1; 13 bases fit TRBD2. CDR1 and CDR2 (germline): SGHTA, FQGNSA. V was pared by 5 bases and J by 5 bases, with 12 bases of the junction left unmatched. This CDR3 is 18 amino acids long. The CDR3 coding sequence is TGTGCCAGCAGCCCCCGCCGGACTAGCGGGAGACGGGACAATGAGCAGTTCTTC. Encoded protein: CASSPRRTSGRRDNEQFF.

J is TRBJ2-5 and V is TRBV7-2; 7 nucleotides align to TRBD1. The CDR3 totals 14 residues. V shed 5 bases, J shed 5 bases, and the junction held 8 bases outside the gene matches. CDR1 SGHTA and CDR2 FQGNSA come from the germline V gene. The DNA for the CDR3 is TGTGCCAGCAGCCGACCCGGGACAGAGGAGACCCAGTACTTC. Translation gives CASSRPGTEETQYF.

This rearrangement joins TRBV5-6 to TRBJ2-1; 12 bases align to TRBD2. Germline V CDR1 and CDR2: SGHDT, YYEEEE. This CDR3 is 16 amino acids long. Trimming at V came to 4 bases and at J to 4 bases, leaving 6 bases not matched to a gene. This chain's CDR3 is CASSQRLAGAYNEQFF. The DNA of the CDR3 is TGTGCCAGCAGCCAAAGACTAGCGGGAGCGTACAATGAGCAGTTCTTC.

The chain carries TRBV15 and TRBJ2-7; D remains ambiguous. CDR1 is LNHNV, CDR2 YYDKDF, per germline (reference sequence). Trimming stripped 1 base from V and 3 bases from J, with 7 bases between. This CDR3 contains 13 residues. The CDR3: CATSRVLGYEQYF. CDR3 nucleotides: TGTGCCACCAGCAGAGTGCTCGGCTACGAGCAGTACTTC.

The rearrangement uses TRBV9 and TRBJ1-2; TRBD1 aligns across 7 bases. V gave up 0 bases and J gave up 6 bases; unmatched junction bases: 8. The CDR3 loop spans 15 amino acids. Germline V gene lookup returns CDR1 SGDLS and CDR2 YYNGEE. This chain's CDR3 is CASSVGGQKNNGYTF. The CDR3 DNA sequence: TGTGCCAGCAGCGTAGGGGGACAGAAAAATAATGGCTACACCTTC.

About this clone itself: Other DNA sequences in this specimen translate into the identical CDR3. V and J are TRBV6-5 and TRBJ1-2; 10 nucleotides line up with TRBD1. CDR1 and CDR2 from the germline V gene are MNHEY and SVGAGI. The CDR3 consists of 14 residues. Trimming removed 5 bases from V and 1 base from J; junction bases left unmatched: 1. The chain's CDR3 is CASSRTGGNYGYTF. CDR3 nucleotides: TGTGCCAGCAGTAGGACAGGGGGTAACTATGGCTACACCTTC.

This clone has only a few counts. V and J are TRBV6-5 and TRBJ2-7; 10 nucleotides agree with TRBD2. Trimming removed 6 bases from V and 5 bases from J; junction bases left unmatched: 10. Germline V CDR1 and CDR2: MNHEY, SVGAGI. This CDR3 has 15 residues. The DNA for the CDR3 is TGTGCCAGCAGACTCTTAGGGACTAGCGTCCACGAGCAGTACTTC. Amino acid sequence: CASRLLGTSVHEQYF.

Only a few counts were recorded for this clone. The V call is TRBV29-1, the J call TRBJ2-7; 8 bases are a match to TRBD2. This CDR3 comprises 17 residues. Germline values: CDR1 SQVTM, CDR2 ANQGSEA. After removal of 5 bases from V and 4 bases from J, the junction contained 19 bases not matched to a gene. The DNA for the CDR3 is TGCAGCGTTCCCAGTACCTCAGGGACTAGTGGCCCTTACGAGCAGTACTTC. As protein: CSVPSTSGTSGPYEQYF.

This clone appeared once. V and J are TRBV7-9 and TRBJ2-7; no reliable D call. Trimming removed 3 bases at V and 1 base at J, with 7 bases between. The CDR3 has 13 residues. Germline V gives CDR1 SEHNR, CDR2 FQNEAQ (reference sequence). The CDR3 DNA is TGTGCCAGCAGCTTCCCGGGTTCCTACGAGCAGTACTTC. It codes for CASSFPGSYEQYF.

This sequence joins TRBV30 and TRBJ2-1, with D unclear. CDR1 is GTSNPN and CDR2 is SVGIG in the germline V gene (reference sequence). The CDR3 totals 12 residues. Trimming took 0 bases from V and 6 from J, leaving 6 bases between them. The CDR3 here is CAWSVLPNEQFF. CDR3 nucleotides: TGTGCCTGGAGTGTACTCCCCAATGAGCAGTTCTTC.

This clone was seen only a few times. The chain recombines TRBV5-4 with TRBJ2-7, with no clear D. V lost 4 bases, J lost 4 bases, and 15 bases lay in between. The germline gives CDR1 SGHNT, CDR2 YYREEE (reference sequence). The CDR3 is 14 residues long. Here the CDR3 reads CASSAGSGVYEQYF. DNA of the CDR3: TGTGCCAGCAGCGCCGGCAGTGGAGTGTACGAGCAGTACTTC.

This clone was observed once. The chain joins TRBV28 to TRBJ1-1, with 7 bases matching TRBD1. Germline V CDR1 and CDR2: MDHEN, SYDVKM. V lost 6 bases to trimming and J lost 0 bases; unmatched junction nucleotides: 7. The CDR3 extends over 15 amino acids. CDR3 amino acids: CASSLGQDMNTEAFF. CDR3 DNA: TGTGCCAGCAGCCTAGGACAGGACATGAACACTGAAGCTTTCTTT.

This rearrangement joins TRBV13 to TRBJ2-3; no clear D. Germline V CDR1 and CDR2: PRHDT, FYEKMQ (reference sequence). The length of the CDR3 is 13 residues. Trimming took 5 bases from V and 3 from J, leaving 9 bases between them. The CDR3 reads CASSPPGTDTQYF. Written as DNA, the CDR3 is TGTGCCAGCAGCCCCCCCGGTACAGATACGCAGTATTTT. Together with reference TRBV13 and TRBJ2-3, the CDR3 gives the full variable domain: AAGVIQSPRHLIKEKRETATLKCYPIPRHDTVYWYQQGPGQDPQFLISFYEKMQSDKGSIPDRFSAQQFSDYHSELNMSSLELGDSALYFCASSPPGTDTQYFGPGTRLTVL.

The genes are TRBV6-1 and TRBJ2-7; 11 bases fit TRBD2. Germline CDR1 is MNHNS and CDR2 is SASEGT. J gave up 3 bases and V 1 base, and 2 bases lay outside the gene matches. This CDR3 is 15 amino acids long. CDR3 protein: CASSEEGTSGYEQYF. CDR3 in DNA: TGTGCCAGCAGTGAAGAAGGGACTAGCGGCTACGAGCAGTACTTC.

This clone was seen a handful of times. The V call is TRBV7-2, the J call TRBJ2-2, with 7 bases matching TRBD2. The trim removed 5 bases at V and 5 bases at J, leaving 8 bases unmatched. From germline, CDR1 is SGHTA and CDR2 FQGNSA. CDR3 length equals 15 residues. CDR3 residues: CASSVGLGVTGELFF. CDR3 nucleotides: TGTGCCAGCAGCGTAGGACTAGGCGTAACCGGGGAGCTGTTTTTT.